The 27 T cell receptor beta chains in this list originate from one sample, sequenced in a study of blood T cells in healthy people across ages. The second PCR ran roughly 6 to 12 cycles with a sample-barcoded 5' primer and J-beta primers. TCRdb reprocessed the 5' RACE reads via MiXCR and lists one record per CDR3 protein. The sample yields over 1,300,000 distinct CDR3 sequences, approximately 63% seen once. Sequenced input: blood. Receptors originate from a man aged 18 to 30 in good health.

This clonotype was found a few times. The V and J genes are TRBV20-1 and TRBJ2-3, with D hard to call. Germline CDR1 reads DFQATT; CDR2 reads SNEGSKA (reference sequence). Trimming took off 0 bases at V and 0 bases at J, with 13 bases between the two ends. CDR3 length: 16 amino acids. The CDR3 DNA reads TGCAGTGCTAGAGATCATGAGCTACCTAGCACAGATACGCAGTATTTT. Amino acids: CSARDHELPSTDTQYF.

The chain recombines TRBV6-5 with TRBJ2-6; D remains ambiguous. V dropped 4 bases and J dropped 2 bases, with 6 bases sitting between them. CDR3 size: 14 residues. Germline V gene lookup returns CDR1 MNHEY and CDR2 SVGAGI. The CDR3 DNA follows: TGTGCCAGCAGTTTAACGGCTGGGGCCAACGTCCTGACTTTC. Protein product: CASSLTAGANVLTF.

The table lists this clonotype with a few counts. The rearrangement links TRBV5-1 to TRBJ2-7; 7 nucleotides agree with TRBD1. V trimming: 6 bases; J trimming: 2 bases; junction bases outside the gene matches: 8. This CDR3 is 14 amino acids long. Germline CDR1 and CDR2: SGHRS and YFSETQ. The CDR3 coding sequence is TGCGCCAGCACCAGGGACAGTAACCCCTACGAGCAGTACTTC. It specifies CASTRDSNPYEQYF.

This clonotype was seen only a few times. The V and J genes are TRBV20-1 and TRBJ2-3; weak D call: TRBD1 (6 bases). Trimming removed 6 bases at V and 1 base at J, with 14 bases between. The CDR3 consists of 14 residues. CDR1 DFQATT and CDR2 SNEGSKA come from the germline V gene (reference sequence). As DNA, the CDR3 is TGCAGTGCGCCACAGGGAGAGGGCACAGATACGCAGTATTTT. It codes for CSAPQGEGTDTQYF.

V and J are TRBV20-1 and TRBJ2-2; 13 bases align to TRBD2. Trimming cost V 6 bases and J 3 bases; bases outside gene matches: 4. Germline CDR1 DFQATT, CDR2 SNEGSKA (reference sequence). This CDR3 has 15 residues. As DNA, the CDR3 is TGCAGTGCCACTAGCGGGGGGGCGGACACCGGGGAGCTGTTTTTT. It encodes CSATSGGADTGELFF.

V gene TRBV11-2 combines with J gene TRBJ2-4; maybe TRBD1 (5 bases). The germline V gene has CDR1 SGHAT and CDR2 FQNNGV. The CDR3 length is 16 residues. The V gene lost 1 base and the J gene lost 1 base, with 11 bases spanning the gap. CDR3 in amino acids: CASSLASGMAKNIQYF. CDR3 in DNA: TGTGCCAGCAGCTTAGCATCAGGGATGGCCAAAAACATTCAGTACTTC.

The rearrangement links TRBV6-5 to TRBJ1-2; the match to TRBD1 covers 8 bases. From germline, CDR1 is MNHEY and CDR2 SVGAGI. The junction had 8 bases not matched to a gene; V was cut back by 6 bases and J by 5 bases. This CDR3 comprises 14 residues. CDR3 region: CASRDRQGPYGYTF. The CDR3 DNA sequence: TGTGCCAGCAGAGACCGACAGGGGCCTTATGGCTACACCTTC.

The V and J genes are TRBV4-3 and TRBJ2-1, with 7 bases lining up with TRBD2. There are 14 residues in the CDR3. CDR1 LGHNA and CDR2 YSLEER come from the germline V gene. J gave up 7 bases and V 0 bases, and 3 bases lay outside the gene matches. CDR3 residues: CASSQDGTINEQFF. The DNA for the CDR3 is TGCGCCAGCAGCCAAGATGGGACTATTAATGAGCAGTTCTTC.

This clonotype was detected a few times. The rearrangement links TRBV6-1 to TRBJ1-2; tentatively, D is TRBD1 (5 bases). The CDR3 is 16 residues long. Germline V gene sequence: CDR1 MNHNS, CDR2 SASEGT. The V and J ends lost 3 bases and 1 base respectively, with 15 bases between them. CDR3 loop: CASSEEFIGGNYGYTF. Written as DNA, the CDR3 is TGTGCCAGCAGTGAGGAATTTATCGGGGGTAACTATGGCTACACCTTC.

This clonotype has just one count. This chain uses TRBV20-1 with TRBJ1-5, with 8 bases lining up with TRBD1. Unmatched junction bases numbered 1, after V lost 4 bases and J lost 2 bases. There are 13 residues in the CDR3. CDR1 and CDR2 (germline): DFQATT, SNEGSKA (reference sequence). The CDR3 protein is CSAKQGGNQPQHF. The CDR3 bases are TGCAGTGCTAAACAGGGGGGCAATCAGCCCCAGCATTTT.

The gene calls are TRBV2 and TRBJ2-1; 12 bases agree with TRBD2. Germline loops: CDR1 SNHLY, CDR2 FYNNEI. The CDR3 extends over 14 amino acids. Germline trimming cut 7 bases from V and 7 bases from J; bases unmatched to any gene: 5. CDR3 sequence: CASILAGGRNEQFF. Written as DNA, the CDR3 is TGTGCCAGCATCCTAGCGGGAGGGCGTAATGAGCAGTTCTTC. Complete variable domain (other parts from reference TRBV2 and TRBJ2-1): EPEVTQTPSHQVTQMGQEVILRCVPISNHLYFYWYRQILGQKVEFLVSFYNNEISEKSEIFDDQFSVERPDGSNFTLKIRSTKLEDSAMYFCASILAGGRNEQFFGPGTRLTVL.

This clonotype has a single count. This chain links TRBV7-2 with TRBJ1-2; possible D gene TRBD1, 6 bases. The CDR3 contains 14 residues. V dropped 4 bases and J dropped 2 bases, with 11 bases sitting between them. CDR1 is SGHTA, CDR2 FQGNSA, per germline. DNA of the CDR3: TGTGCCAGCAGCTCCCGGGACACCAACTATGGCTACACCTTC. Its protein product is CASSSRDTNYGYTF.

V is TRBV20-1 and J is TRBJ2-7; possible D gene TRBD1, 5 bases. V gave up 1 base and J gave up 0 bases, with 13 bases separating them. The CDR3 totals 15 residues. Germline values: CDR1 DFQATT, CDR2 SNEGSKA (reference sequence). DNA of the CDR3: TGCAGTGCTAGAGGCGGAAAGGGGCCCTCCTACGAGCAGTACTTC. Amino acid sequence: CSARGGKGPSYEQYF.

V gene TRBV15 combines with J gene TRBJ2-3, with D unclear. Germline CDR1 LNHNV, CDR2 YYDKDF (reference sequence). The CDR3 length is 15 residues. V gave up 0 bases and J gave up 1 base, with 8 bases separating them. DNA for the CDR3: TGTGCCACCAGCAGAGATCGTGCGGGCACAGATACGCAGTATTTT. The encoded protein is CATSRDRAGTDTQYF.

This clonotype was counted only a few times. The CDR3 is CASSSGQPQHF. CDR3 DNA: TGTGCCAGCAGTTCGGGTCAGCCCCAGCATTTT. The genes are TRBV28 and TRBJ1-5, with D unclear. Trimming removed 4 bases from V and 6 bases from J, with 4 bases in between. The CDR3 contains 11 residues. In germline, CDR1 is MDHEN, CDR2 SYDVKM. The full variable domain, rest sourced from reference TRBV28 and TRBJ1-5, is DVKVTQSSRYLVKRTGEKVFLECVQDMDHENMFWYRQDPGLGLRLIYFSYDVKMKEKGDIPEGYSVSREKKERFSLILESASTNQTSMYLCASSSGQPQHFGDGTRLSIL.

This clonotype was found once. The CDR3 protein is CSARGSGSFYEQYF. The CDR3 region has the DNA TGCAGTGCTAGAGGTAGCGGGAGTTTCTACGAGCAGTACTTC. J is TRBJ2-4 and V is TRBV20-1; the match to TRBD2 covers 9 bases. The DNA end lines up better with TRBJ2-7; the J call may be wrong. CDR1 and CDR2 from the germline V gene are DFQATT and SNEGSKA (reference sequence). This CDR3 is built from 14 residues.

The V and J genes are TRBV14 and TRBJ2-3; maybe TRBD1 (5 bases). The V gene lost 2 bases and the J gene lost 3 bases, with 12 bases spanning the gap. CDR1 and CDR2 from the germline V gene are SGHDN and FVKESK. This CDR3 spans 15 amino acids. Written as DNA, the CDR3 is TGTGCCAGCAGCCAATACAGGTACCGGACAGATACGCAGTATTTT. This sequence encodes CASSQYRYRTDTQYF.

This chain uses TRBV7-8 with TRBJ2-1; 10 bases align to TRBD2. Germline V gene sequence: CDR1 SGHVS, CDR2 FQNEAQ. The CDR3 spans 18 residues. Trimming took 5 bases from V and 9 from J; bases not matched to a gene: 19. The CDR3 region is CASSDESGGELGAGEQFF. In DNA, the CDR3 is TGTGCCAGCAGCGACGAGAGCGGGGGGGAACTAGGCGCGGGTGAGCAGTTCTTC.

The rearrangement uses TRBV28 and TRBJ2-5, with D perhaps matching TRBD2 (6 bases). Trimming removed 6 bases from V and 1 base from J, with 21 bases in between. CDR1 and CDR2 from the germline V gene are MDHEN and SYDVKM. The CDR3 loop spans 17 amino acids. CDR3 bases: TGTGCCAGCAGCCAACCTCCTAGCGCGCCACTCCAAGAGACCCAGTACTTC. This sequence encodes CASSQPPSAPLQETQYF.

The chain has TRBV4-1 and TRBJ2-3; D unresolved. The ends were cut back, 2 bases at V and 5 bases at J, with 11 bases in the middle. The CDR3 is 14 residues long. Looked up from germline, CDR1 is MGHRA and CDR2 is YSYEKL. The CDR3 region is CASSQSSGGDTQYF. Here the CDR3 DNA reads TGCGCCAGCAGCCAAAGTTCGGGCGGAGATACGCAGTATTTT.

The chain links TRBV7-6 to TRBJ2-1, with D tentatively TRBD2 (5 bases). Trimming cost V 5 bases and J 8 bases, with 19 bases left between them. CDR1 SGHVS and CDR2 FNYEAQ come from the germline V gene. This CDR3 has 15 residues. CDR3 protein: CASSRPSEEGDEQFF. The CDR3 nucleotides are TGTGCCAGCAGCCGCCCTTCGGAGGAAGGCGATGAGCAGTTCTTC.

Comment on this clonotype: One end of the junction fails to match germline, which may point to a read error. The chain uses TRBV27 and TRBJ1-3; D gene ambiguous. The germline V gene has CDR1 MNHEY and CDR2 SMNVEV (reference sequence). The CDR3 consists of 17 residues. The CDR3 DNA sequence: TGTGCCAGCAGTTTATACGGTGGGCAGGCGAGTCTAAACACCATATCTTTT. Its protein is CASSLYGGQASLNTISF.

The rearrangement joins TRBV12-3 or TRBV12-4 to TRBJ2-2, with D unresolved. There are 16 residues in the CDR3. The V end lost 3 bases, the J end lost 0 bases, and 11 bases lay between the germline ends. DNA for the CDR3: TGTGCCAGCAGTTTTTGGCGTATCGCGAACACCGGGGAGCTGTTTTTT. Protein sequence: CASSFWRIANTGELFF.

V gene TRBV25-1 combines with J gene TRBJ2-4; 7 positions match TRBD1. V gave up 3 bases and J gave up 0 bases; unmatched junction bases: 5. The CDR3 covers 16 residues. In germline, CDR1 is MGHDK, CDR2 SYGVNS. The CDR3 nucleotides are TGTGCCAGCAGTGATTCCCCAGGGGGAGCCAAAAACATTCAGTACTTC. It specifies CASSDSPGGAKNIQYF.

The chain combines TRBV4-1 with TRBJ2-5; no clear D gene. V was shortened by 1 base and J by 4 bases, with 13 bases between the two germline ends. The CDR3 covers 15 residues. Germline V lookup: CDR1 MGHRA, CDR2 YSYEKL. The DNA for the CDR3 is TGCGCCAGCAGCCAAGGGACCTCCTCGGGAGAGACCCAGTACTTC. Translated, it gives CASSQGTSSGETQYF.

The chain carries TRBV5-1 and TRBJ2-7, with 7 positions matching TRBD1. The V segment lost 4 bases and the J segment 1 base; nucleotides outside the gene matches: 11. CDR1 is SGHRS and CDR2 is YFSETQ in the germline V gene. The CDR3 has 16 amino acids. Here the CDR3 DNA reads TGCGCCAGCAGCCCAAGTACAGGGGAAGCATCCTACGAGCAGTACTTC. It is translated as CASSPSTGEASYEQYF. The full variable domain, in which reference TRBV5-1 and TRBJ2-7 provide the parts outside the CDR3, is KAGVTQTPRYLIKTRGQQVTLSCSPISGHRSVSWYQQTPGQGLQFLFEYFSETQRNKGNFPGRFSGRQFSNSRSEMNVSTLELGDSALYLCASSPSTGEASYEQYFGPGTRLTVT.

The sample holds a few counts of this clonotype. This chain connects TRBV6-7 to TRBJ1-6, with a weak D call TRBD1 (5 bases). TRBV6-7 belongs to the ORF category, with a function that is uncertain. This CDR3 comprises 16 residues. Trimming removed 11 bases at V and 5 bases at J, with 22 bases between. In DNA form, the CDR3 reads TGTGCCGGAGGTACAGGACCAACAACAGATAATTCACCCCTCCACTTT. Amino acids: CAGGTGPTTDNSPLHF.